This TCR beta chain emerged from a study of post-analysis software for immune sequencing data. Study-wide results and limits: Included in a set of a few TRBV segments more frequent in patients than controls were TRBV5-6, TRBV5-1 and TRBV20-1.

CDR1 and CDR2 from the germline V gene are KGHDR and SFDVKD. V dropped 4 bases and J dropped 2; count of bases not matched to a gene: 7. The CDR3 contains 16 residues. About this clonotype itself: The antigen remains unidentified.

The library was made from cDNA and included unique molecular identifiers. Using its own MiXCR run on the PCR reads, TCRdb lists one record per CDR3 protein. The table has around 400,000 distinct CDR3 sequences, 30% to 40% seen once; the top ten hold 6.5% to 8%. Sequenced: blood. The TCR originated in a girl aged 2 to 9 with multiple sclerosis. The chain joins TRBV24-1 to TRBJ1-2; 9 nucleotides agree with TRBD1. The CDR3, as DNA: TGTGCCACCAGTGAAGCCGGGACAGGGATAAACTATGGCTACACCTTC. It encodes CATSEAGTGINYGYTF.